This T cell receptor (beta chain) was recorded in a study of T cells after yellow fever vaccination. Study-wide results and caveats: Only a small proportion of the clonotypes turned up in both the CD4 and the CD8 compartments, likely arising from convergent recombination.

Template-switching 5'RACE yielded the TCR cDNA; a universal primer site and UMIs were added in the process. TCRdb reprocessed the 5' RACE reads via MiXCR and lists one record per CDR3 protein. The sample shows 250,000 to 400,000 distinct CDR3 sequences, 3.5% to 5% of them seen only once. This clonotype occurred many times. Antigen: not known. The CDR3 extends over 15 amino acids. The germline V gene encodes CDR1 SGHDT and CDR2 YYEEEE. The V segment lost 5 bases and the J segment 0 bases; nucleotides outside the gene matches: 3. This clonotype was sampled from a man aged 18 to 29 who received the YFV17D yellow fever vaccine. V usage is TRBV5-6 and J usage is TRBJ2-3, with 10 nucleotides matching TRBD2. Sample: PBMCs, taken 15 days after the yellow fever booster vaccination. CDR3 in amino acids: CASRIAGGSTDTQYF. The CDR3 bases are TGTGCCAGCAGAATAGCGGGGGGCAGCACAGATACGCAGTATTTT.